This T cell receptor beta chain was observed in a study of sequential checkpoint blockade in melanoma. About the research overall: Maintenance nivolumab came after either treatment sequence. TCRbeta immunosequencing was performed on DNA from approximately 93 pretreatment melanoma tumor samples. Matched biopsies came pretreatment and at week 13 for some 21 patients.

Method: immunoSEQ multiplex PCR; TCRdb's copy keeps in-frame clones and lacks some. The sample comprises fewer than 5,000 clones, approximately 20% of which are singletons, and 20% to 30% rests with the top ten. This clone was observed a handful of times. No antigen is known for it. Treatment denoted: randomized to nivolumab then ipilimumab (arm A) or the reverse (arm B). Overall study results and limits: Patients with week-13 increases in T-cell fraction and clonality benefited about 30 times more often.

CDR1 and CDR2 (germline): MNHGY, SAAAGT. The CDR3 contains 13 residues. V was trimmed by 5 bases and J by 4 bases, leaving 10 bases between them. The sample in question was tumor tissue (inferred from file names), obtained from a patient given nivolumab and ipilimumab in sequence. The clonotype comes from a human donor with melanoma. The rearrangement links TRBV6-8 to TRBJ2-3; D not resolved. In nucleotides, the CDR3 is TGTGCCAGCAGTGATCGCTCATCAGATACGCAGTATTTT. Translating gives CASSDRSSDTQYF.